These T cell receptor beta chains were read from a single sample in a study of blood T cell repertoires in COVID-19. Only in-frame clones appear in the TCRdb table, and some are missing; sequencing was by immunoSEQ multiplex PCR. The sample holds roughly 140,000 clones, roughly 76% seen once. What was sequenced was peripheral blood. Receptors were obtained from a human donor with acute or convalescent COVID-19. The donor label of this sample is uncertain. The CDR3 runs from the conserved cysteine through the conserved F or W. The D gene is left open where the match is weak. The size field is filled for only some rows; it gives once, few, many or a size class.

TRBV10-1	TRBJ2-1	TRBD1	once	TGCGCCAGCAGTGTAGGGGGGACAGGGAAGAGTGAGCAGTTCTTC	CASSVGGTGKSEQFF
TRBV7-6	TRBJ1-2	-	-	TGTGCCAGCAGCTTATCATTGGGGGGGGATGGCTACACCTTC	CASSLSLGGDGYTF
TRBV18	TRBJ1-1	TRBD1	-	TGTGCCAGCTCACGGCAGGGGGGCACTGAAGCTTTCTTT	CASSRQGGTEAFF
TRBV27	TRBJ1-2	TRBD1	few	TGTGCCAGCAGTCTGGACAGGTTCGGCTATGGCTACACCTTC	CASSLDRFGYGYTF
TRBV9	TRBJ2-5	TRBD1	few	TGTGCCAGCAGCTCATATCTCCGGACAGGGGAAATGGAGACCCAGTACTTC	CASSSYLRTGEMETQYF
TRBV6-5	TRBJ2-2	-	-	TGTGCCAGCAAGGTAGGGAGGAACGCCGGGGAGCTGTTTTTT	CASKVGRNAGELFF
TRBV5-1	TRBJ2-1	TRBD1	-	TGCGCCAGCACCTCGTCGACAGGGCTCAATGAGCAGTTCTTC	CASTSSTGLNEQFF
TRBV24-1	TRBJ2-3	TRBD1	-	TGTGCCACCAGTGACCTGACAGGGGTGGATACGCAGTATTTT	CATSDLTGVDTQYF
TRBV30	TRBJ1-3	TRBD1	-	TGTGCCTGGTCTGGACAGGGCTCTGGAGACACCATATATTTT	CAWSGQGSGDTIYF
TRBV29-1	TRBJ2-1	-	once	TGCAGCATTACGGGGGGCCCCCACAATGAGCAGTTCTTC	CSITGGPHNEQFF
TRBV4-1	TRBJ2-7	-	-	TGCGCCAGCAGCCAAAGAAGTATGGAGCCCTACGAGCAGTACTTC	CASSQRSMEPYEQYF
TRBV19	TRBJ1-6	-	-	TGTGCCACTAGGAAAAAGGAGGGCTATAATTCACCCCTCCACTTT	CATRKKEGYNSPLHF
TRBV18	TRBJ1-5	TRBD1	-	TGTGCCAGCTCACCCGGACAGGGGGGGACGCCCCAGCATTTT	CASSPGQGGTPQHF
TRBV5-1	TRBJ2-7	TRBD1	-	TGCGCCAGCAGCTTCGGACAGGGGCCGTTGAACGAGCAGTACTTC	CASSFGQGPLNEQYF